Shown below are 19 T cell receptor beta chains from a single sample sequenced in a study of T cells in Graves' hyperthyroidism and ophthalmopathy. RNA transcripts were the template for amplifying TCR beta CDR3 regions. In the first-round RT-PCR of the TCR CDR3, the HTBI primer set was used. TCRdb passed the multiplex PCR reads through MiXCR, listing each CDR3 protein once. The sample contains about 260,000 distinct CDR3 sequences, about 15% of which appear only once. The specimen sequenced was blood. The receptors were sampled from a woman aged 18-29 years with Graves' ophthalmopathy.

The genes are TRBV12-3 or TRBV12-4 and TRBJ1-3; the match to TRBD1 covers 7 bases. Unmatched junction bases numbered 5, after V lost 2 bases and J lost 4 bases. There are 15 residues in the CDR3. Here the CDR3 DNA reads TGTGCCAGCAGTTTACAGGGGGTGGGAGGAAACACCATATATTTT. Its protein is CASSLQGVGGNTIYF.

This clonotype came up many times. The chain carries TRBV10-1 and TRBJ1-2, with unresolved D. The CDR3 consists of 14 residues. Trimming left V 4 bases short and J 6 bases short, with 15 bases between. Germline CDR1 and CDR2: WNHNN and SYGVQD (reference sequence). CDR3 in amino acids: CASSATLGGDGYTF. CDR3 sequence (DNA): TGCGCCAGCAGTGCCACCCTGGGTGGGGATGGCTACACCTTC.

This clonotype was observed a handful of times. The rearrangement uses TRBV4-1 and TRBJ2-7; a weak D match, TRBD1 (6 bases). CDR3 length: 17 residues. The V end was cut by 5 bases, the J end by 3 bases, with 23 bases between. Germline CDR1 and CDR2: MGHRA and YSYEKL. DNA of the CDR3: TGCGCCAGCAGCGAACCCCCTAGGGGGATTTTGTTCTACGAGCAGTACTTC. As protein: CASSEPPRGILFYEQYF.

In this sample, this clonotype turned up many times. This chain uses TRBV18 with TRBJ2-2; 7 bases match TRBD1. The CDR3 is 15 amino acids. Trimming cost V 4 bases and J 4 bases; bases outside gene matches: 6. CDR1 and CDR2 (germline): KGHSH, LQKENI. The CDR3 protein is CASSRDRASTGELFF. The CDR3 nucleotides are TGTGCCAGCTCACGAGACAGGGCGTCCACCGGGGAGCTGTTTTTT.

This clonotype appeared many times. The chain uses TRBV12-3 or TRBV12-4 and TRBJ2-1, with TRBD1 identical over 7 bases. CDR3 length: 15 amino acids. The J segment lost 7 bases and the V segment lost 5 bases, leaving 11 bases of the junction unmatched. DNA for the CDR3: TGTGCCAGCAGTCCAAGACAGGGTGGGGCAAATGAGCAGTTCTTC. Amino acid sequence: CASSPRQGGANEQFF.

This clonotype was counted a few times. J is TRBJ1-1 and V is TRBV6-1; 9 positions match TRBD1. Germline V gene lookup returns CDR1 MNHNS and CDR2 SASEGT. The V segment lost 2 bases and the J segment 3 bases; nucleotides outside the gene matches: 7. The CDR3 spans 16 residues. In nucleotides, the CDR3 is TGTGCCAGCAGTGAAAGGGACAGGGAGGGGGACACTGAAGCTTTCTTT. This gives the protein CASSERDREGDTEAFF.

This clonotype came up many times. The chain combines TRBV7-9 with TRBJ2-7; D might be TRBD2 (5 bases). Germline V lookup: CDR1 SEHNR, CDR2 FQNEAQ (reference sequence). This CDR3 is 13 amino acids long. V lost 4 bases and J lost 6, with 13 bases in between. The CDR3 protein is CASSSSTVREQYF. CDR3 in DNA: TGTGCCAGCAGCTCTAGCACGGTCCGCGAGCAGTACTTC. The variable domain in full, with the rest retrieved from reference TRBV7-9 and TRBJ2-7, is DTGVSQNPRHKITKRGQNVTFRCDPISEHNRLYWYRQTLGQGPEFLTYFQNEAQLEKSRLLSDRFSAERPKGSFSTLEIQRTEQGDSAMYLCASSSSTVREQYFGPGTRLTVT.

As to this clonotype: The germline gene is not matched at one end of the junction; a read error may be the cause. The J gene is TRBJ2-1, the V gene TRBV12-3 or TRBV12-4; D uncertain. The CDR3 extends over 12 amino acids. The chain's CDR3 is CASSLLVYEQFF. The CDR3 DNA reads TGCGCCAGCAGTTTATTAGTCTACGAGCAGTTCTTC.

This clonotype was counted ten times or more. The gene calls are TRBV28 and TRBJ1-1; D uncertain. Germline-derived CDR1 and CDR2 are MDHEN and SYDVKM. This CDR3 comprises 12 residues. V was clipped by 6 bases and J by 1 base, with 6 bases between them. CDR3 residues: CASRRQNTEAFF. Written as DNA, the CDR3 is TGTGCCAGCAGGAGACAGAACACTGAAGCTTTCTTT.

Many counts were recorded for this clonotype. This sequence joins TRBV12-3 or TRBV12-4 and TRBJ2-7; D is unresolved. This CDR3 is 12 amino acids long. Trimming cost V 3 bases and J 3 bases, with 6 bases left between them. This CDR3 is CASSFNSYEQYF. Written as DNA, the CDR3 is TGTGCCAGCAGTTTTAACAGCTACGAGCAGTACTTC.

This clonotype was detected ten times or more. The chain has TRBV30 and TRBJ1-2; perhaps TRBD1 as D (5 bases). Germline values: CDR1 GTSNPN, CDR2 SVGIG (reference sequence). Trimming shortened V by 2 bases and J by 6 bases, and 19 bases separated the two germline ends. The CDR3 is 15 amino acids. The CDR3, as DNA: TGTGCCTGGAGTATTACGTTTCAGGGAAACCATGGCTACACCTTC. Translating gives CAWSITFQGNHGYTF.

In this sample, this clonotype turned up many times. This chain links TRBV28 with TRBJ2-6; no clear D. The CDR3 has 15 amino acids. The V end was cut by 6 bases, the J end by 2 bases, with 11 bases between. Germline CDR1 and CDR2: MDHEN and SYDVKM. CDR3 sequence reads: CASSPLGTGANVLTF. CDR3 DNA: TGTGCCAGCAGCCCGTTGGGGACTGGGGCCAACGTCCTGACTTTC.

Many counts were recorded for this clonotype. The chain carries TRBV30 and TRBJ1-4; TRBD1 matches at 9 bases. The V and J ends lost 2 bases and 5 bases, in that order; junction bases with no gene match: 6. The CDR3 sequence is 15 residues long. CDR1 and CDR2 from the germline V gene are GTSNPN and SVGIG (reference sequence). CDR3 sequence: CAWSHGDRVNEKLFF. The CDR3 coding sequence is TGTGCCTGGAGTCATGGGGACAGGGTCAATGAAAAACTGTTTTTT.

This clonotype was seen repeatedly, ten times or more. The chain carries TRBV2 and TRBJ2-7; possible D gene TRBD2, 6 bases. In germline, CDR1 is SNHLY, CDR2 FYNNEI. Trimming took 11 bases from V and 6 from J, leaving 23 bases between them. CDR3 length: 14 residues. The CDR3 protein is CAATEGEIPLEQYF. As DNA, the CDR3 is TGTGCCGCCACGGAGGGAGAGATCCCTCTCGAGCAGTACTTC.

This clonotype was counted at least ten times. The chain carries TRBV6-2 or TRBV6-3 and TRBJ2-3; no definite D call. The ends were cut back, 5 bases at V and 4 bases at J, with 19 bases in the middle. Germline V gene data show CDR1 as MNHEY and CDR2 as SVGEGT. This CDR3 spans 16 amino acids. The CDR3 reads CASSPWVGNGADTQYF. The CDR3 nucleotides read TGTGCCAGCAGTCCTTGGGTGGGGAATGGGGCAGATACGCAGTATTTT.

This clonotype was recorded at least ten times. The CDR3, as DNA: TGTGCCACCAGTGATTTGCATCGGGTGGGGAGCAATGAGCAGTTCTTC. Translated, it gives CATSDLHRVGSNEQFF. V gene TRBV24-1 combines with J gene TRBJ2-1; perhaps TRBD2 as D (5 bases). The CDR3 contains 16 residues. V dropped 0 bases and J dropped 6 bases, with 14 bases sitting between them. Germline CDR1 KGHDR, CDR2 SFDVKD.

This clonotype was counted ten times or more. The chain has TRBV24-1 and TRBJ1-1; weak D call: TRBD1 (5 bases). CDR1 and CDR2 (germline): KGHDR, SFDVKD. This CDR3 has 13 residues. Trimming removed 6 bases at V and 6 bases at J, with 13 bases between. The DNA of the CDR3 is TGTGCCACCAGTTCACAGCCGGGGGCTGAAGCTTTCTTT. This encodes CATSSQPGAEAFF.

This clonotype has ten or more counts. This rearrangement joins TRBV7-9 to TRBJ2-1; 7 bases line up with TRBD2. The trim removed 11 bases at V and 4 bases at J, leaving 5 bases unmatched. This CDR3 is built from 12 residues. Germline V gene data show CDR1 as SEHNR and CDR2 as FQNEAQ (reference sequence). The DNA for the CDR3 is TGTGCCTCCGAGGGAGGGTACAATGAGCAGTTCTTC. This gives the protein CASEGGYNEQFF. The variable domain in full, with the rest retrieved from reference TRBV7-9 and TRBJ2-1, is DTGVSQNPRHKITKRGQNVTFRCDPISEHNRLYWYRQTLGQGPEFLTYFQNEAQLEKSRLLSDRFSAERPKGSFSTLEIQRTEQGDSAMYLCASEGGYNEQFFGPGTRLTVL.

The V and J genes are TRBV5-6 and TRBJ1-6, with a weak D call TRBD1 (6 bases). Per the germline V gene, CDR1 is SGHDT and CDR2 is YYEEEE. V lost 4 bases and J 5 bases, leaving 19 bases between the germline ends. There are 17 residues in the CDR3. CDR3 DNA: TGTGCCAGCAGCCCCCAGGGGTCTGCTCTGGATAATTCACCCCTCCACTTT. Its translation is CASSPQGSALDNSPLHF.